One T cell receptor (beta chain) is described in this entry. This sample was taken from a study of blood T cell repertoires in COVID-19. Whole-study context: The United States, Italy and Spain supplied acute and convalescent COVID-19 samples. In each case, the material was cDNA or gDNA derived from T cells, B-cell-depleted T cells, or PBMCs.

Authors' analysis steps: It was from reference gene primer amplification that nucleated cell counts were estimated. Clones were sequenced by immunoSEQ multiplex PCR, and TCRdb holds only the in-frame ones, with some missing. The V and J calls and the clone size are those of that table, but D and trimming were determined from the DNA. The profile shows approximately 97,000 clones, 70% to 90% of them singletons. The CDR3 loop spans 15 amino acids. Specimen: peripheral blood. V is TRBV21-1 and J is TRBJ1-1. TRBV21-1 is a pseudogene segment. The TCR originated in a man aged 35-49 years with active or convalescent COVID-19. The chain's CDR3 is CASSIGWWLDTEAFF. The CDR3 DNA reads as TGTGCCAGCAGCATCGGTTGGTGGTTGGACACTGAAGCTTTCTTT.